A selection of T cell receptor beta chains follows, all from one sample in a study of beta chain features in type 1 diabetes. Here immunoSEQ multiplex PCR was the method, and the copy in TCRdb shows in-frame clones only, minus some. The sample lists about 52,000 clones, under 55% seen once, with approximately 1.4% in the top ten. Material for sequencing was Tregs from blood. The source is a young man with type 1 diabetes. Both conserved end residues are part of each CDR3. The D gene is left open where the match is weak. Rows may omit the clone size; those that give it use once, few, many or a size class.

CDR3nt: TGTGCCAGCAGTTACTCCCCCACGGATGAGCAGTTCTTC
CDR3aa: CASSYSPTDEQFF
abundance: few
j_gene: TRBJ2-1
d_gene: .
v_gene: TRBV6-5

CDR3nt: TGTGCCAGCAGCTTAGGACAGGGGGATACGCAGTATTTT
CDR3aa: CASSLGQGDTQYF
abundance: .
j_gene: TRBJ2-3
d_gene: TRBD1
v_gene: TRBV7-9

CDR3nt: TGTGCCAGCAGGGGCAATAGGGGCGTTGGCTACACCTTC
CDR3aa: CASRGNRGVGYTF
abundance: few
j_gene: TRBJ1-2
d_gene: .
v_gene: TRBV2

CDR3nt: TGTGCCAGCAGCAACCGACCCGACAGGGTCAACACTGAAGCTTTCTTT
CDR3aa: CASSNRPDRVNTEAFF
abundance: once
j_gene: TRBJ1-1
d_gene: TRBD1
v_gene: TRBV11-2

CDR3nt: TGTGCCAGCAGTTTCTCTAGAGGAAATGAGCAGTTCTTC
CDR3aa: CASSFSRGNEQFF
abundance: .
j_gene: TRBJ2-1
d_gene: .
v_gene: TRBV27

CDR3nt: TGTGCCAGCAACTGGGAGGGGGGCACTGAAGCTTTCTTT
CDR3aa: CASNWEGGTEAFF
abundance: .
j_gene: TRBJ1-1
d_gene: .
v_gene: TRBV6-1

CDR3nt: TGTGCCAGCAGCCTAAGCATAGATACGCAGTATTTT
CDR3aa: CASSLSIDTQYF
abundance: medium-sized
j_gene: TRBJ2-3
d_gene: .
v_gene: TRBV7-9

CDR3nt: TGTGCCAGCTCATACCGGACAGGGGGCGACGAGCAGTACTTC
CDR3aa: CASSYRTGGDEQYF
abundance: few
j_gene: TRBJ2-7
d_gene: TRBD1
v_gene: TRBV18

CDR3nt: TGTGCCAGCAGGGGAACAGGGGGCGTCGGCAATCAGCCCCAGCATTTT
CDR3aa: CASRGTGGVGNQPQHF
abundance: few
j_gene: TRBJ1-5
d_gene: TRBD1
v_gene: TRBV2

CDR3nt: TGCGCCAGCAGCTTGGTTCAGAACACCGGGGAGCTGTTTTTT
CDR3aa: CASSLVQNTGELFF
abundance: .
j_gene: TRBJ2-2
d_gene: .
v_gene: TRBV5-1

CDR3nt: TGTGCCAGTAGTATAGATCGAGCTAGCGGGAGCTCCTACAATGAGCAGTTCTTC
CDR3aa: CASSIDRASGSSYNEQFF
abundance: .
j_gene: TRBJ2-1
d_gene: TRBD2
v_gene: TRBV19

CDR3nt: TGTGCCAGCAGCCTAGGGACCGGGAGCTCCTACGAGCAGTACTTC
CDR3aa: CASSLGTGSSYEQYF
abundance: .
j_gene: TRBJ2-7
d_gene: .
v_gene: TRBV6-6

CDR3nt: TGTGCCAGCAGCTTAGTTCGACAGGGGAGGGGCTACGAGCAGTACTTC
CDR3aa: CASSLVRQGRGYEQYF
abundance: .
j_gene: TRBJ2-7
d_gene: .
v_gene: TRBV7-8

CDR3nt: TGTGCCAGCAGTCCTACCGGACTAGCGGGAGGGTCCTCCAAAAACATTCAGTACTTC
CDR3aa: CASSPTGLAGGSSKNIQYF
abundance: few
j_gene: TRBJ2-4
d_gene: TRBD2
v_gene: TRBV27

CDR3nt: TGTGCCAGCAGCTTCCGGGGACTAGCGGGAGATATGTACAATGAGCAGTTCTTC
CDR3aa: CASSFRGLAGDMYNEQFF
abundance: .
j_gene: TRBJ2-1
d_gene: TRBD2
v_gene: TRBV11-2

CDR3nt: TGTGCCAGCAGCGTAGATAGCGGGCAAACTAATGAAAAACTGTTTTTT
CDR3aa: CASSVDSGQTNEKLFF
abundance: .
j_gene: TRBJ1-4
d_gene: .
v_gene: TRBV9

CDR3nt: TGTGCCAGTTTCCCAGACAGCCGAGCTAACTATGGCTACACCTTC
CDR3aa: CASFPDSRANYGYTF
abundance: .
j_gene: TRBJ1-2
d_gene: .
v_gene: TRBV19

CDR3nt: TGTGCCAGCTCACCACCGGCGGTTAGGGAGACCCAGTACTTC
CDR3aa: CASSPPAVRETQYF
abundance: .
j_gene: TRBJ2-5
d_gene: .
v_gene: TRBV18

CDR3nt: TGCGCCAGCCGAGATAGGACAGGGGCTGGGGATGAGCAGTTCTTC
CDR3aa: CASRDRTGAGDEQFF
abundance: few
j_gene: TRBJ2-1
d_gene: TRBD1
v_gene: TRBV5-1

CDR3nt: TGTGCCAGCAGCCTCGAGGGCTTTCCTGCAGATACGCAGTATTTT
CDR3aa: CASSLEGFPADTQYF
abundance: .
j_gene: TRBJ2-3
d_gene: .
v_gene: TRBV5-5

CDR3nt: TGTGCCAGCAGTTACAGGGAGAGCACTGAAGCTTTCTTT
CDR3aa: CASSYRESTEAFF
abundance: .
j_gene: TRBJ1-1
d_gene: .
v_gene: TRBV2

CDR3nt: TGTGCCAGTACCCTTCACCAGGGGGATTTGAACACCGGGGAGCTGTTTTTT
CDR3aa: CASTLHQGDLNTGELFF
abundance: .
j_gene: TRBJ2-2
d_gene: TRBD1
v_gene: TRBV19

CDR3nt: TGTGCCAGCATATCGGGGGGGAACACCGGGGAGCTGTTTTTT
CDR3aa: CASISGGNTGELFF
abundance: few
j_gene: TRBJ2-2
d_gene: TRBD2
v_gene: TRBV28

CDR3nt: TGTGCCAGCAGCAAAGACAGTCGTAACACTGAAGCTTTCTTT
CDR3aa: CASSKDSRNTEAFF
abundance: few
j_gene: TRBJ1-1
d_gene: .
v_gene: TRBV9

CDR3nt: TGTGCCAGCAGTACGGTAGATACGCAGTATTTT
CDR3aa: CASSTVDTQYF
abundance: .
j_gene: TRBJ2-3
d_gene: .
v_gene: TRBV28

CDR3nt: TGTGCCAGCAGATCGGGCGGGAGTGGGAAGAATGAGCAGTTCTTC
CDR3aa: CASRSGGSGKNEQFF
abundance: few
j_gene: TRBJ2-1
d_gene: TRBD2
v_gene: TRBV28

CDR3nt: TGTGCCAGTAGTACGGGACTAGCGGGAGGCGATACGCAGTATTTT
CDR3aa: CASSTGLAGGDTQYF
abundance: few
j_gene: TRBJ2-3
d_gene: TRBD2
v_gene: TRBV19

CDR3nt: TGCGCCAGCAGCCCAACTCCCTCACAGGGGGCCTATGAGCAGTTCTTC
CDR3aa: CASSPTPSQGAYEQFF
abundance: .
j_gene: TRBJ2-1
d_gene: TRBD1
v_gene: TRBV5-1

CDR3nt: TGCGCCAGCAGCTTGGTTGGGGGGAGCAACACCGGGGAGCTGTTTTTT
CDR3aa: CASSLVGGSNTGELFF
abundance: few
j_gene: TRBJ2-2
d_gene: .
v_gene: TRBV5-1

CDR3nt: TGTGCCAGCAGCCGGACAGGGGGTTCCTACGAGCAGTACTTC
CDR3aa: CASSRTGGSYEQYF
abundance: few
j_gene: TRBJ2-7
d_gene: TRBD1
v_gene: TRBV5-6

CDR3nt: TGCGCCAGCAGCCTCCCTCTAGCGGGAGTGAGTAATGAGCAGTTCTTC
CDR3aa: CASSLPLAGVSNEQFF
abundance: .
j_gene: TRBJ2-1
d_gene: TRBD2
v_gene: TRBV5-1

CDR3nt: TGTGCCAGCAGTGAGCTTGAGGGACTAGTTGGCGGTAACTACGAGCAGTACTTC
CDR3aa: CASSELEGLVGGNYEQYF
abundance: .
j_gene: TRBJ2-7
d_gene: TRBD2
v_gene: TRBV6-1

CDR3nt: TGTGCCAGCAGCTCTCTTGGGAGAACAGGGGTAGGCACTGAAGCTTTCTTT
CDR3aa: CASSSLGRTGVGTEAFF
abundance: .
j_gene: TRBJ1-1
d_gene: TRBD1
v_gene: TRBV7-9

CDR3nt: TGTGCCAGTAGTATCCCTTATCGTGGCAGGCCAAATCAGCCCCAGCATTTT
CDR3aa: CASSIPYRGRPNQPQHF
abundance: many
j_gene: TRBJ1-5
d_gene: .
v_gene: TRBV19

CDR3nt: TGTGCCACCAGTAAAGCCCCCATCGGGACCCAGTACTTC
CDR3aa: CATSKAPIGTQYF
abundance: .
j_gene: TRBJ2-5
d_gene: .
v_gene: TRBV15

CDR3nt: TGTGCCAGCAGTTCCCCTACGGGACTGGCAGATACGCAGTATTTT
CDR3aa: CASSSPTGLADTQYF
abundance: .
j_gene: TRBJ2-3
d_gene: .
v_gene: TRBV6-5

CDR3nt: TGTGCCAGCAGCTATCCCTCTCCTCGGGGTCCGGCGAACACTGAAGCTTTCTTT
CDR3aa: CASSYPSPRGPANTEAFF
abundance: .
j_gene: TRBJ1-1
d_gene: .
v_gene: TRBV13

CDR3nt: TGCGCCAGCAGCTTGGTATCAGATACGCAGTATTTT
CDR3aa: CASSLVSDTQYF
abundance: .
j_gene: TRBJ2-3
d_gene: .
v_gene: TRBV5-1

CDR3nt: TGTGCCAGTAGTAACGGACTAGCGGGAGTCCGTGAGCAGTTCTTC
CDR3aa: CASSNGLAGVREQFF
abundance: .
j_gene: TRBJ2-1
d_gene: TRBD2
v_gene: TRBV19

CDR3nt: TGTGCCAGCAGCTTTCGACAGACCTCCTACGAGCAGTACTTC
CDR3aa: CASSFRQTSYEQYF
abundance: few
j_gene: TRBJ2-7
d_gene: .
v_gene: TRBV4-2

CDR3nt: TGTGCCAGCAGTGGCCTCACTAGCGGGTCCTACAATGAGCAGTTCTTC
CDR3aa: CASSGLTSGSYNEQFF
abundance: few
j_gene: TRBJ2-1
d_gene: TRBD2
v_gene: TRBV6-1

CDR3nt: TGTGCCTGGAGTGTTATGAACACTGAAGCTTTCTTT
CDR3aa: CAWSVMNTEAFF
abundance: few
j_gene: TRBJ1-1
d_gene: .
v_gene: TRBV30

CDR3nt: TGTGCCAGCTGTTACACAGGGGGCCGTCAGCCCCAGCATTTT
CDR3aa: CASCYTGGRQPQHF
abundance: .
j_gene: TRBJ1-5
d_gene: TRBD1
v_gene: TRBV6-6

CDR3nt: TGTGCCTGGAGTTGGACAGGGTGGGACTATGGCTACACCTTC
CDR3aa: CAWSWTGWDYGYTF
abundance: once
j_gene: TRBJ1-2
d_gene: TRBD1
v_gene: TRBV30

CDR3nt: TGTGCCAGCTCCCACTCTAGCGGGAGAGGCACCGGGGAGCTGTTTTTT
CDR3aa: CASSHSSGRGTGELFF
abundance: .
j_gene: TRBJ2-2
d_gene: TRBD2
v_gene: TRBV25-1

CDR3nt: TGTGCCAGCAGCCAAGATACGGCCACCCCGTCGCGGACCGGGGAGCTGTTTTTT
CDR3aa: CASSQDTATPSRTGELFF
abundance: .
j_gene: TRBJ2-2
d_gene: .
v_gene: TRBV4-2

CDR3nt: TGTGCCAGCAGTTCCCGGGGCGGGAGCGCTGACGAGCAGTACTTC
CDR3aa: CASSSRGGSADEQYF
abundance: .
j_gene: TRBJ2-7
d_gene: TRBD2
v_gene: TRBV6-5

CDR3nt: TGTGCCAGCAGTCGGACTCGCCCGAAGCAAGGAAACAATGAGCAGTTCTTC
CDR3aa: CASSRTRPKQGNNEQFF
abundance: .
j_gene: TRBJ2-1
d_gene: .
v_gene: TRBV28

CDR3nt: TGTGCCAGCAGCCGGGAGGGTGTTGCCAAAAACATTCAGTACTTC
CDR3aa: CASSREGVAKNIQYF
abundance: .
j_gene: TRBJ2-4
d_gene: TRBD2
v_gene: TRBV6-6

CDR3nt: TGTGCCAGCAGACCTAGCGGGAGCGATATCTACGAGCAGTACTTC
CDR3aa: CASRPSGSDIYEQYF
abundance: medium-sized
j_gene: TRBJ2-7
d_gene: TRBD2
v_gene: TRBV6-5

CDR3nt: TGTGCCAGCAGCCAAGGACTAGCGTACTCCTACGAGCAGTACTTC
CDR3aa: CASSQGLAYSYEQYF
abundance: .
j_gene: TRBJ2-7
d_gene: TRBD2
v_gene: TRBV4-2

CDR3nt: TGTGCCACCAGCAGAGATGGCGGGAGGGCCGGAGGTACGCAGTATTTT
CDR3aa: CATSRDGGRAGGTQYF
abundance: .
j_gene: TRBJ2-3
d_gene: TRBD2
v_gene: TRBV15

CDR3nt: TGCAGCGTTGGGCAGGGTGGCGCAGATACGCAGTATTTT
CDR3aa: CSVGQGGADTQYF
abundance: few
j_gene: TRBJ2-3
d_gene: .
v_gene: TRBV29-1

CDR3nt: TGTGCCACCTCCGTGGGAGAAGAGACCCAGTACTTC
CDR3aa: CATSVGEETQYF
abundance: few
j_gene: TRBJ2-5
d_gene: .
v_gene: TRBV2

CDR3nt: TGTGCCAGCAGTTCCTCGGGCGGGGGATTCTACGAGCAGTACTTC
CDR3aa: CASSSSGGGFYEQYF
abundance: .
j_gene: TRBJ2-7
d_gene: TRBD2
v_gene: TRBV7-2

CDR3nt: TGTGCCAGCTCACCTACTGAGGGGGCAGAGACCCAGTACTTC
CDR3aa: CASSPTEGAETQYF
abundance: .
j_gene: TRBJ2-5
d_gene: TRBD1
v_gene: TRBV18

CDR3nt: TGTGCCAGCAGTGAAGTGGCGGGAGTCGGGCAGTACTTC
CDR3aa: CASSEVAGVGQYF
abundance: .
j_gene: TRBJ2-7
d_gene: TRBD2
v_gene: TRBV5-5

CDR3nt: TGTGCCAGCTCCTGGCCGGGACAGGGGAGAGAGACCCAGTACTTC
CDR3aa: CASSWPGQGRETQYF
abundance: .
j_gene: TRBJ2-5
d_gene: TRBD1
v_gene: TRBV25-1

CDR3nt: TGTGCCAGCAGTGAGGTAAAAGACCCACCTCGCTACACCTTC
CDR3aa: CASSEVKDPPRYTF
abundance: .
j_gene: TRBJ1-2
d_gene: .
v_gene: TRBV6-5

CDR3nt: TGTGCCAGCAGTGAGTCTAGCGGGAGTCGTTGGCAGTACTTC
CDR3aa: CASSESSGSRWQYF
abundance: .
j_gene: TRBJ2-7
d_gene: TRBD2
v_gene: TRBV2